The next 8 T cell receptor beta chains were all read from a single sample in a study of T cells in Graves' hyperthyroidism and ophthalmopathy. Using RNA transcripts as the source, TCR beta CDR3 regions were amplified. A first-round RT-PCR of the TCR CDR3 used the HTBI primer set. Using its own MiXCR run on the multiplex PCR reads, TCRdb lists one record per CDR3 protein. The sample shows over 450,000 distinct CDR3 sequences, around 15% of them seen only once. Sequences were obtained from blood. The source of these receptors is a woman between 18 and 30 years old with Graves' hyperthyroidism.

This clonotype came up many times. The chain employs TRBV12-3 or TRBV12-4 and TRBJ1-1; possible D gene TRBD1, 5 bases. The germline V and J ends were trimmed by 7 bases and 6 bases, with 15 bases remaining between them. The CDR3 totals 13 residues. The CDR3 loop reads CASNLGVLAEAFF. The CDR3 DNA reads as TGTGCCAGCAACCTAGGGGTTTTGGCTGAAGCTTTCTTT.

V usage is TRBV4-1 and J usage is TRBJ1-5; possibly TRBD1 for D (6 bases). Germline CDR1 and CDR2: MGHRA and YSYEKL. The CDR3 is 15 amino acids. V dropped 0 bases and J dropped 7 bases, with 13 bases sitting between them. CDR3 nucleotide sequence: TGCGCCAGCAGCCAAGATGCGGGGGGCAGACAGCCCCAGCATTTT. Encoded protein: CASSQDAGGRQPQHF.

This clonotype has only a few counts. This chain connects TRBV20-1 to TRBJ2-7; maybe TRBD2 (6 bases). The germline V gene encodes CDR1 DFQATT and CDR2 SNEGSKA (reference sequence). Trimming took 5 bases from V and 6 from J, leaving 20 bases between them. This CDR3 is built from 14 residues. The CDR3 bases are TGCAGTGCTTCAGTCCCCACGGGAGCGGGCGAGCAGTACTTC. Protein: CSASVPTGAGEQYF.

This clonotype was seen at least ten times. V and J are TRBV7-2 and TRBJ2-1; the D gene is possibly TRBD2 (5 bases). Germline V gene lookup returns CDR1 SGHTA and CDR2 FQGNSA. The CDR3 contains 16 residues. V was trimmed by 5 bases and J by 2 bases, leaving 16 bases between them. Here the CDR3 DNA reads TGTGCCAGCAGCCCATCTGGGTGGAGGACCTACAATGAGCAGTTCTTC. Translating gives CASSPSGWRTYNEQFF.

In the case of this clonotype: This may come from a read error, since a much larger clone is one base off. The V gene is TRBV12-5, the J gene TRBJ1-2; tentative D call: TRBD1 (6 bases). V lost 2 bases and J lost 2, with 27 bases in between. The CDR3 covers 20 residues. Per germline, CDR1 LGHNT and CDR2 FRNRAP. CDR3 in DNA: TGTGCTAGTGGTTTGATAGCTCCGCAATGGGGCAGGGGAAAGAACTATGGCTACACCTTC. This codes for CASGLIAPQWGRGKNYGYTF.

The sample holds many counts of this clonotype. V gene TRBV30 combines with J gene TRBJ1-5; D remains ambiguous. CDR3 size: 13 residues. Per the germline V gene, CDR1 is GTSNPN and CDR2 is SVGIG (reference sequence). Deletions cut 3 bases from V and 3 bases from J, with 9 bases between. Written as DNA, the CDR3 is TGTGCCTGGAGGAAAGGCGACAATCAGCCCCAGCATTTT. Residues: CAWRKGDNQPQHF.

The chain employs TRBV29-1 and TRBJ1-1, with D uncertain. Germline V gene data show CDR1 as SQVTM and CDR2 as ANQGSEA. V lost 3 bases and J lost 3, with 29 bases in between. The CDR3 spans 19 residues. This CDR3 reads CSVEVPVGGIGWTDTEAFF. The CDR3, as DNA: TGCAGCGTTGAGGTCCCGGTCGGAGGGATAGGCTGGACGGACACTGAAGCTTTCTTT.

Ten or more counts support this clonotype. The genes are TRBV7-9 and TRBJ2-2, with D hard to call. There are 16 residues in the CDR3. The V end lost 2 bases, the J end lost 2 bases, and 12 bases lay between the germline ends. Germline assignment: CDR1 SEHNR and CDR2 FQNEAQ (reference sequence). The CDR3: CASSLWRIRNTGELFF. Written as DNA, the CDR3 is TGTGCCAGCAGCTTATGGCGGATACGAAACACCGGGGAGCTGTTTTTT.